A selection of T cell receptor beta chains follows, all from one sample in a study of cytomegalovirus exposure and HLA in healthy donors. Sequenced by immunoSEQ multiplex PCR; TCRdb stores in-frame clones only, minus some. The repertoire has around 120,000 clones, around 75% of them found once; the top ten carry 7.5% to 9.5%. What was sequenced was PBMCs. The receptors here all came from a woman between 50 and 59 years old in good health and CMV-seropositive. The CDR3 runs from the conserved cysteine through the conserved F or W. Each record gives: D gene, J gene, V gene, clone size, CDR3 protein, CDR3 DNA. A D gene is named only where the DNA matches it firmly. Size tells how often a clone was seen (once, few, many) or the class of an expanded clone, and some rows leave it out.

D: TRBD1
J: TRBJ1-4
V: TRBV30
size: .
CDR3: CAWSVPLSTGGPSNNEKLFF
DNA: TGTGCCTGGAGTGTCCCCCTTTCAACAGGGGGCCCGTCTAATAATGAAAAACTGTTTTTT

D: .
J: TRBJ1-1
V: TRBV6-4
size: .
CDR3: CASRAQGSNTEAFF
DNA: TGTGCCAGCAGAGCACAGGGCTCGAACACTGAAGCTTTCTTT

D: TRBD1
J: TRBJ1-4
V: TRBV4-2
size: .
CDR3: CASSQEDRRGTNEKLFF
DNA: TGTGCCAGCAGCCAGGAGGACAGGAGGGGAACTAATGAAAAACTGTTTTTT

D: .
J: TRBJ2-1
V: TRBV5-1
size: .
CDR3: CASSFRRTGDEQFF
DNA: TGCGCCAGCAGCTTCCGCCGAACGGGTGATGAGCAGTTCTTC

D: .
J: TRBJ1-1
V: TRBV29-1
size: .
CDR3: CSVELPGTEAFF
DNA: TGCAGCGTTGAATTGCCCGGTACTGAAGCTTTCTTT

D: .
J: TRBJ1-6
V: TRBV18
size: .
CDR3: CASSPGTDGNSPLHF
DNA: TGTGCCAGCTCACCAGGCACAGACGGTAATTCACCCCTCCACTTT

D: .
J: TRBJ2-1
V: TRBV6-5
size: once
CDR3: CASTNGVSNEQFF
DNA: TGTGCCAGCACTAACGGGGTCTCCAATGAGCAGTTCTTC

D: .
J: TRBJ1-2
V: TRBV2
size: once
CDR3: CASSEAGGRANYGYTF
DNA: TGTGCCAGCAGTGAAGCGGGCGGGAGGGCTAACTATGGCTACACCTTC

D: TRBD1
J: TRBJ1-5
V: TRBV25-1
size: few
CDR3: CASSEGRGPGQPQHF
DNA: TGTGCCAGCAGTGAGGGCAGGGGGCCAGGTCAGCCCCAGCATTTT

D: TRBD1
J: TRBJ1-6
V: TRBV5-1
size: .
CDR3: CASSTGQGAESPLHF
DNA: TGCGCCAGCAGCACCGGACAGGGGGCGGAATCACCCCTCCACTTT

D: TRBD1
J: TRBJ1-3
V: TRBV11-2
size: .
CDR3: CASSLDRGQGNTIYF
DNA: TGTGCCAGCAGCTTAGACAGGGGACAGGGAAACACCATATATTTT